The 6 T cell receptor beta chains given below trace back to one sample, sequenced in a study of naive and memory T cell subsets. Study-level results: Possibly reflecting memory cells re-expressing CD45RA, a few larger clonotypes occurred in naive repertoires, especially CD8.

Both TRBC1 and TRBC2 were covered by a beta constant-region primer of two equimolar oligonucleotides. Four rounds of PCR amplified the ligated cDNA using nested alpha and beta constant-region primers plus SP2. MiXCR, applied by TCRdb to the UMI-ligation and nested PCR reads, yields one record per CDR3 protein. The table lists 150,000 or so distinct CDR3 sequences, 22% of them singletons. The antigens of these receptors remain unknown. The sequenced sample was naive CD4+ T cells from blood. The receptors shown here come from a human donor in good health.

The chain uses TRBV29-1 and TRBJ2-1; TRBD2 agrees at 8 bases. The CDR3 has 17 amino acids. CDR1 is SQVTM, CDR2 ANQGSEA, per germline. For the CDR3, the DNA is TGCAGTGCGTACTCAATTTCAAGCGGGAGAGGCTACAATGAGCAGTTCTTC. It encodes CSAYSISSGRGYNEQFF.

The chain is built from TRBV3-1 and TRBJ1-1; maybe TRBD1 (5 bases). V was trimmed by 4 bases and J by 7 bases, leaving 10 bases between them. The CDR3 spans 12 residues. Germline CDR1 is LGHDT and CDR2 is YNNKEL (reference sequence). In nucleotides, the CDR3 is TGTGCCAGCAGCCGAGTCGACAGTGAAGCTTTCTTT. Its translation: CASSRVDSEAFF. Full variable domain (outside the CDR3, taken from reference TRBV3-1 and TRBJ1-1): DTAVSQTPKYLVTQMGNDKSIKCEQNLGHDTMYWYKQDSKKFLKIMFSYNNKELIINETVPNRFSPKSPDKAHLNLHINSLELGDSAVYFCASSRVDSEAFFGQGTRLTVV.

The chain uses TRBV27 and TRBJ2-7; maybe TRBD1 (6 bases). Trimming shortened V by 5 bases and J by 3 bases, and 20 bases separated the two germline ends. There are 16 residues in the CDR3. Germline V gene data show CDR1 as MNHEY and CDR2 as SMNVEV (reference sequence). The CDR3 nucleotides read TGTGCCAGCAGTGCCGAACAGGGAGTAATGGTCTACGAGCAGTACTTC. Its translation is CASSAEQGVMVYEQYF.

V gene TRBV28 combines with J gene TRBJ2-5; TRBD2 agrees at 14 bases. J was trimmed by 9 bases and V by 5 bases; bases with no gene match: 2. The CDR3 runs 13 residues. The germline CDR1 and CDR2 sequences are MDHEN and SYDVKM. The chain's CDR3 is CASSGLAGGAQYF. The CDR3 DNA reads as TGTGCCAGCAGTGGACTAGCGGGAGGAGCCCAGTACTTC.

The chain recombines TRBV7-2 with TRBJ1-3; D gene unclear. The CDR3 length is 15 residues. The V end was cut by 1 base, the J end by 0 bases, with 7 bases between. Per the germline V gene, CDR1 is SGHTA and CDR2 is FQGNSA. CDR3 in DNA: TGTGCCAGCAGCTTAGTCGGGAGCTCTGGAAACACCATATATTTT. It is translated as CASSLVGSSGNTIYF.

This chain connects TRBV5-5 to TRBJ1-1; D is unclear. Deletions cut 10 bases from V and 1 base from J, with 8 bases between. Germline CDR1 reads SGHKS; CDR2 reads YYEKEE (reference sequence). The CDR3 extends over 11 amino acids. This CDR3 reads CACNRNTEAFF. CDR3 sequence (DNA): TGTGCCTGCAACAGGAACACTGAAGCTTTCTTT.